This paragraph reports one TCR beta chain. Antigen: not known. These data come from a study of cytomegalovirus exposure and HLA in healthy donors. Study outcomes and limitations: Researchers reported from a later analysis that most CMV-associated TCR beta chains appeared HLA-restricted. Across donors, sequencing depth was assumed by presence/absence analyses to be roughly uniform.

PCR involved 60 Vbeta and 13 Jbeta primers. The repertoire was sequenced with immunoSEQ multiplex PCR; TCRdb's copy has only in-frame clones and lacks some. The sample carries 99,000 or so clones, over 80% recorded once. Germline CDR1 MGHRA, CDR2 YSYEKL. The CDR3 totals 15 residues. The V end was cut by 2 bases, the J end by 1 base, with 8 bases between. V is TRBV4-1 and J is TRBJ2-2; D not certain. The sequenced material came from PBMCs. This TCR came from a man aged 18 to 29 in good health and CMV-seronegative. CDR3 protein: CASSQQSRNTGELFF. In nucleotides, the CDR3 is TGCGCCAGCAGCCAACAATCTAGGAACACCGGGGAGCTGTTTTTT.